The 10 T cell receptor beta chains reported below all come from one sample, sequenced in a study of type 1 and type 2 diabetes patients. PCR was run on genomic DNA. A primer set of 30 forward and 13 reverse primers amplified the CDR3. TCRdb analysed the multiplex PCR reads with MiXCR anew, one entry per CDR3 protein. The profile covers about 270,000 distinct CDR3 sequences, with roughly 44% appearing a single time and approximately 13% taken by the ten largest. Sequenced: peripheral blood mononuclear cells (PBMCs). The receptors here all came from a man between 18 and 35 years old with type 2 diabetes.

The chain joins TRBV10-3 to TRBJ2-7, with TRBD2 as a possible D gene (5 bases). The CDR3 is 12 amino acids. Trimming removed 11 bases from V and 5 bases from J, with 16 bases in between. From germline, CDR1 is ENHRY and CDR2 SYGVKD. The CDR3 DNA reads TGTGCCGCCGGAGAGGGTTCCCACGAGCAGTACTTC. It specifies CAAGEGSHEQYF.

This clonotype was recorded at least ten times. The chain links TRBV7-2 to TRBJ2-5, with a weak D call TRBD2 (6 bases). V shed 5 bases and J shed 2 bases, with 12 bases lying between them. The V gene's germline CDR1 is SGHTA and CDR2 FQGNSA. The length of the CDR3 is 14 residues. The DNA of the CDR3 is TGTGCCAGCAGCCGAGTTGGGGGGCAAGAGACCCAGTACTTC. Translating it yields CASSRVGGQETQYF.

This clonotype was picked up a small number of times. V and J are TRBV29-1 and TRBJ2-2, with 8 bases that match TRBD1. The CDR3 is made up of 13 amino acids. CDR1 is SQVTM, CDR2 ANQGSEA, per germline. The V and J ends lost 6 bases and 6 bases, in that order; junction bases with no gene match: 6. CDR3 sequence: CSVQKTGAGELFF. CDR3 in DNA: TGCAGCGTCCAAAAGACAGGGGCCGGGGAGCTGTTTTTT.

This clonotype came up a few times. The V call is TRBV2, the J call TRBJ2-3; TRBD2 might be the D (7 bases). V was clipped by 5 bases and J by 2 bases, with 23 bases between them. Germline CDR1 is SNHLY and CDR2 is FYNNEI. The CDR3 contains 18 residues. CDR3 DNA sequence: TGTGCCAGCAGTCCCAGGACCCTAGGGGGGGGTGACACAGATACGCAGTATTTT. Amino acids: CASSPRTLGGGDTDTQYF.

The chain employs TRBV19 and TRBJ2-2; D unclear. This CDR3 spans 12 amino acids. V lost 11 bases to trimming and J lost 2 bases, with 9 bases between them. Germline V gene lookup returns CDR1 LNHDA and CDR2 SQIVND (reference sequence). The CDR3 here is CAWGLNTGELFF. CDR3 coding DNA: TGTGCCTGGGGATTAAACACCGGGGAGCTGTTTTTT.

DNA of the CDR3: TGTGCCAGTAGTATACCGGGACAAAGGTACGAGCAGTACTTC. Protein: CASSIPGQRYEQYF. The chain couples TRBV19 to TRBJ2-5, with D tentatively TRBD1 (6 bases). The J call may be wrong; the DNA end is better matched by TRBJ2-7. The CDR3 length is 14 residues. Germline lookup yields CDR1 LNHDA and CDR2 SQIVND (reference sequence).

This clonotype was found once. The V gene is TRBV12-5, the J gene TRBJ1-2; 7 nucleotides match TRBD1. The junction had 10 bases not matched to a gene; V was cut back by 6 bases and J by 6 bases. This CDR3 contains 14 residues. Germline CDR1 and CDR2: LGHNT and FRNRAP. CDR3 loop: CASGPGQGVDGYTF. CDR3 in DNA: TGTGCTAGTGGCCCGGGGCAGGGGGTCGATGGCTACACCTTC. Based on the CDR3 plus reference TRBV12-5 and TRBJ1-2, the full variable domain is DARVTQTPRHKVTEMGQEVTMRCQPILGHNTVFWYRQTMMQGLELLAYFRNRAPLDDSGMPKDRFSAEMPDATLATLKIQPSEPRDSAVYFCASGPGQGVDGYTFGSGTRLTVV.

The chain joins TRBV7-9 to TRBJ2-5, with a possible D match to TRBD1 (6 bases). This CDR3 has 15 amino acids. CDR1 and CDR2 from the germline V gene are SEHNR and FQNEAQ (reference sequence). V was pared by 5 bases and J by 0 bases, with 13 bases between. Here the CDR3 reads CASSNSPGDQETQYF. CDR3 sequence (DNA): TGTGCCAGCAGCAATAGTCCAGGGGACCAAGAGACCCAGTACTTC.

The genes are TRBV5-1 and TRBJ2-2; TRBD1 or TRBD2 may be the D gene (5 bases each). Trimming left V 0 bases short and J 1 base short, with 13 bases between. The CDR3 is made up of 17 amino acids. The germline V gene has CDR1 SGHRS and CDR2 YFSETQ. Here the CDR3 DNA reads TGCGCCAGCAGCTTGGCCCCAGGGACCCTGAACACCGGGGAGCTGTTTTTT. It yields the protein CASSLAPGTLNTGELFF.

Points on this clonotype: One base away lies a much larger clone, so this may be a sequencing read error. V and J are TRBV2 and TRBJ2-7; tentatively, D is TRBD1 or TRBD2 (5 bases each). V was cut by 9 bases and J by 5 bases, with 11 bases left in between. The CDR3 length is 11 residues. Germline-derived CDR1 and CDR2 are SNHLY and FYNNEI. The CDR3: CASRDGNEQYF. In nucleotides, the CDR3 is TGTGCCAGTCGGGACGGCAACGAGCAGTACTTC.